A single sample is the source of the 18 T cell receptor beta chains below, sequenced in a study of shared clonotypes between healthy human individuals (TCRdb year 2020). The receptor library was made with the immunoSEQ multiplex PCR assay. Entries here come from immuneACCESS through TCRdb and include only in-frame sequences with V and J called. Some clones fail to appear in such tables; in the studies checked, an unresolved V gene covers under half of the shortfall, and the cause of the remainder is unknown. This sample lists nearly 2 million clones; approximately 94% were detected once. The ten largest clones capture 0.9% to 1.5% of the sample. For the CD8 naive samples, CD45RO-negative cells were positively selected for CCR7, yielding a CD45RA+CCR7+ population from which TemRA cells were excluded. The source material was naive CD8+ T cells sorted from blood. The sample's cell subset or site label is to be understood as: CD45RA+CCR7+. These receptors came from a young man in good health.

The chain recombines TRBV4-3 with TRBJ2-2; D is unresolved. The germline gives CDR1 LGHNA, CDR2 YSLEER. This CDR3 spans 16 amino acids. V shed 0 bases and J shed 5 bases, with 13 bases lying between them. The CDR3 spells CASSQEFPGPTGELFF. The CDR3, as DNA: TGCGCCAGCAGCCAAGAATTCCCGGGCCCTACCGGGGAGCTGTTTTTT.

About this clone itself: This same CDR3 is encoded by further DNA sequences in the sample. The chain employs TRBV5-8 and TRBJ2-3, with 8 bases that match TRBD1. V shed 4 bases, J shed 4 bases, and the junction held 5 bases outside the gene matches. This CDR3 comprises 14 residues. The germline gives CDR1 SGHTS, CDR2 YDEGEE. In nucleotides, the CDR3 is TGTGCCAGCAGCAGCGGACAGGGCTCAGATACGCAGTATTTT. It specifies CASSSGQGSDTQYF.

The V call is TRBV27, the J call TRBJ2-1, with D perhaps TRBD2 (5 bases). The germline CDR1 and CDR2 sequences are MNHEY and SMNVEV (reference sequence). V lost 5 bases to trimming and J lost 9 bases, with 20 bases between them. CDR3 length equals 15 residues. The CDR3 sequence: CASSPLGPAGLEQFF. The CDR3 nucleotides are TGTGCCAGCAGTCCTCTTGGGCCTGCGGGCCTTGAGCAGTTCTTC.

The V call is TRBV11-1, the J call TRBJ2-3; no definite D call. Trimming left V 4 bases short and J 0 bases short, with 5 bases between. Germline V gene data show CDR1 as SGHAT and CDR2 as FQDESV (reference sequence). CDR3 length equals 13 residues. The CDR3 reads CASSSPSTDTQYF. CDR3 in DNA: TGTGCCAGCAGCTCCCCTAGCACAGATACGCAGTATTTT. Based on the CDR3 plus reference TRBV11-1 and TRBJ2-3, the full variable domain is EAEVAQSPRYKITEKSQAVAFWCDPISGHATLYWYRQILGQGPELLVQFQDESVVDDSQLPKDRFSAERLKGVDSTLKIQPAELGDSAMYLCASSSPSTDTQYFGPGTRLTVL.

This rearrangement joins TRBV28 to TRBJ2-7; D not resolved. V was shortened by 3 bases and J by 4 bases, with 13 bases between the two germline ends. This CDR3 has 14 amino acids. Germline values: CDR1 MDHEN, CDR2 SYDVKM. In nucleotides, the CDR3 is TGTGCCAGCAGTTTTGTTCCCGGAGATTACGAGCAGTACTTC. This gives the protein CASSFVPGDYEQYF.

The chain has TRBV11-2 and TRBJ2-7, with 9 bases lining up with TRBD2. V trimming: 3 bases; J trimming: 4 bases; junction bases outside the gene matches: 4. In germline, CDR1 is SGHAT, CDR2 FQNNGV. The CDR3 is 14 residues long. The chain's CDR3 is CASSFSSGVYEQYF. The CDR3 nucleotides read TGTGCCAGCAGCTTTTCTAGCGGGGTTTACGAGCAGTACTTC.

J is TRBJ2-7 and V is TRBV30; D is perhaps TRBD2 (5 bases). The CDR3 totals 12 residues. Germline CDR1 is GTSNPN and CDR2 is SVGIG (reference sequence). V lost 7 bases to trimming and J lost 0 bases, with 10 bases between them. In DNA, the CDR3 is TGTGCCTACCGAGGGATCTCCTACGAGCAGTACTTC. It yields the protein CAYRGISYEQYF.

This clone was found once. The V gene is TRBV4-3, the J gene TRBJ2-1, with 11 bases that match TRBD2. The CDR3 consists of 18 residues. J gave up 4 bases and V 0 bases, and 8 bases lay outside the gene matches. CDR1 and CDR2 from the germline V gene are LGHNA and YSLEER. As DNA, the CDR3 is TGCGCCAGCAGCCAAGAGGTAGCGGGAGGGCCCGTTTACAATGAGCAGTTCTTC. Protein: CASSQEVAGGPVYNEQFF.

To note about this clone: At the DNA level, this CDR3 is encoded by other sequences in the same sample as well. The chain is built from TRBV19 and TRBJ2-7, with D tentatively TRBD1 or TRBD2 (5 bases each). CDR1 is LNHDA and CDR2 is SQIVND in the germline V gene (reference sequence). Trimming removed 3 bases at V and 3 bases at J, with 9 bases between. The CDR3 loop spans 13 amino acids. The CDR3 spells CASSITGLYEQYF. As DNA, the CDR3 is TGTGCCAGTAGTATCACGGGGCTCTACGAGCAGTACTTC.

This chain uses TRBV6-1 with TRBJ2-7; D uncertain. CDR1 MNHNS and CDR2 SASEGT come from the germline V gene. Deletions cut 5 bases from V and 3 bases from J, with 5 bases between. The CDR3 covers 11 residues. CDR3 nucleotides: TGTGCCAGCAGTTATATCTACGAGCAGTACTTC. Protein product: CASSYIYEQYF.

The V and J genes are TRBV18 and TRBJ2-1, with 9 bases that match TRBD2. V lost 0 bases, J lost 5 bases, and 5 bases stayed unmatched. The germline V gene encodes CDR1 KGHSH and CDR2 LQKENI. The CDR3 totals 16 residues. This CDR3 reads CASSPPVAGENNEQFF. CDR3 in DNA: TGTGCCAGCTCACCACCGGTAGCGGGAGAGAACAATGAGCAGTTCTTC.

This chain links TRBV7-2 with TRBJ2-1; 9 nucleotides align to TRBD1. The length of the CDR3 is 16 residues. CDR1 is SGHTA, CDR2 FQGNSA, per germline. The ends lost 1 base at V and 7 bases at J; junction bases unmatched: 8. The CDR3 sequence: CASSLGGQGLSNEQFF. CDR3 nucleotides: TGTGCCAGCAGCTTAGGGGGACAGGGTCTTTCTAATGAGCAGTTCTTC.

The V gene is TRBV19, the J gene TRBJ1-2; TRBD1 agrees at 8 bases. With 6 bases clipped from V and 3 bases from J, the junction kept 6 bases outside the gene matches. The V gene's germline CDR1 is LNHDA and CDR2 SQIVND (reference sequence). The CDR3 has 14 amino acids. The DNA for the CDR3 is TGTGCCAGTAGATTAGGACAGGGCGACTATGGCTACACCTTC. This sequence encodes CASRLGQGDYGYTF.

This rearrangement joins TRBV7-8 to TRBJ1-5; 10 nucleotides line up with TRBD1. The CDR3 loop spans 18 amino acids. Losses at the gene ends were 0 bases for V and 2 bases for J; bases not matched to a gene: 7. Germline CDR1 is SGHVS and CDR2 is FQNEAQ. The CDR3 reads CASSLAARTGGGNQPQHF. CDR3 sequence (DNA): TGTGCCAGCAGCTTAGCGGCCCGGACAGGGGGAGGCAATCAGCCCCAGCATTTT.

This clone was observed once. This rearrangement joins TRBV29-1 to TRBJ1-1; no clear D. V was clipped by 2 bases and J by 4 bases, with 11 bases between them. Per the germline V gene, CDR1 is SQVTM and CDR2 is ANQGSEA. The CDR3 consists of 13 residues. The CDR3 region is CSVERGSRTEAFF. The CDR3 DNA sequence: TGCAGCGTTGAAAGAGGGAGCCGCACTGAAGCTTTCTTT. Together with reference TRBV29-1 and TRBJ1-1, the CDR3 gives the full variable domain: SAVISQKPSRDICQRGTSLTIQCQVDSQVTMMFWYRQQPGQSLTLIATANQGSEATYESGFVIDKFPISRPNLTFSTLTVSNMSPEDSSIYLCSVERGSRTEAFFGQGTRLTVV.

V gene TRBV9 combines with J gene TRBJ1-5, with D maybe TRBD1 (5 bases). V lost 4 bases and J lost 0, with 8 bases in between. The CDR3 is 14 amino acids. CDR1 is SGDLS and CDR2 is YYNGEE in the germline V gene. CDR3 sequence (DNA): TGTGCCAGCAGCCGGGACGGTAGCAATCAGCCCCAGCATTTT. Translated, it gives CASSRDGSNQPQHF.

The chain combines TRBV7-9 with TRBJ2-7; either TRBD1 or TRBD2 may fit D (5 bases each). The CDR3 contains 15 residues. Germline CDR1 reads SEHNR; CDR2 reads FQNEAQ (reference sequence). Trimming removed 5 bases at V and 2 bases at J, with 16 bases between. The CDR3 reads CASSASSQGAYEQYF. In nucleotides, the CDR3 is TGTGCCAGCAGCGCTAGCTCCCAAGGGGCCTACGAGCAGTACTTC. Full variable domain (outside the CDR3, taken from reference TRBV7-9 and TRBJ2-7): DTGVSQNPRHKITKRGQNVTFRCDPISEHNRLYWYRQTLGQGPEFLTYFQNEAQLEKSRLLSDRFSAERPKGSFSTLEIQRTEQGDSAMYLCASSASSQGAYEQYFGPGTRLTVT.

This chain joins TRBV30 and TRBJ1-2; the D is unclear. Germline V gene data show CDR1 as GTSNPN and CDR2 as SVGIG (reference sequence). The CDR3 totals 14 residues. V was cut by 0 bases and J by 4 bases, with 12 bases left in between. The chain's CDR3 is CAWSVVSFFYGYTF. The CDR3 nucleotides are TGTGCCTGGAGTGTAGTCAGCTTTTTCTATGGCTACACCTTC.